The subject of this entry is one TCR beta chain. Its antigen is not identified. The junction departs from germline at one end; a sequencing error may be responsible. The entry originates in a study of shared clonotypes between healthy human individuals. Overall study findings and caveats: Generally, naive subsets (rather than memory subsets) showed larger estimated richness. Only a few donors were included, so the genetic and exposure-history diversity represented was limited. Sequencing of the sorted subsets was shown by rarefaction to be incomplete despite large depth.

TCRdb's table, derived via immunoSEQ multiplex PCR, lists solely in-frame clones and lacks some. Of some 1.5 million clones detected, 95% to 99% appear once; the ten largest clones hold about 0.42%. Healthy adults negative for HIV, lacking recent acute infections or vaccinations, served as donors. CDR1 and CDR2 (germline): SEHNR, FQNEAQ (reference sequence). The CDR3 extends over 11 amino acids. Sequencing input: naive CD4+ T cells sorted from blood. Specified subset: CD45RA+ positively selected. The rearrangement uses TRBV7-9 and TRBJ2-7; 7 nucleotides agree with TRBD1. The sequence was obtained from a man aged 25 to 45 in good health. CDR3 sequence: CASSLQGSLDF. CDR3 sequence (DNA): TGTGCCAGCAGCCTACAGGGGTCTCTCGACTTC. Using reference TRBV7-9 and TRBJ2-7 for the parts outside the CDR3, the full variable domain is DTGVSQNPRHKITKRGQNVTFRCDPISEHNRLYWYRQTLGQGPEFLTYFQNEAQLEKSRLLSDRFSAERPKGSFSTLEIQRTEQGDSAMYLCASSLQGSLDFGPGTRLTVT.